Shown below are 4 T cell receptor beta chains from a single sample sequenced in a study of blood T cell repertoires in COVID-19. The table came from immunoSEQ multiplex PCR; TCRdb's copy has only in-frame clones and leaves some out. The sample lists approximately 65,000 clones; about 83% were seen once. Sequenced input: peripheral blood. The receptors come from a human donor in a cohort sampled during active COVID-19.

This chain joins TRBV14 and TRBJ2-7; 10 bases agree with TRBD2. This CDR3 has 14 amino acids. The germline V gene has CDR1 SGHDN and CDR2 FVKESK. Trimming took 4 bases from V and 2 from J; bases not matched to a gene: 2. CDR3 in DNA: TGTGCCAGCAGCCCACTAGCGGGGACCTACGAGCAGTACTTC. It translates to CASSPLAGTYEQYF. The variable domain in full, with the rest retrieved from reference TRBV14 and TRBJ2-7, is EAGVTQFPSHSVIEKGQTVTLRCDPISGHDNLYWYRRVMGKEIKFLLHFVKESKQDESGMPNNRFLAERTGGTYSTLKVQPAELEDSGVYFCASSPLAGTYEQYFGPGTRLTVT.

CDR3 nucleotide sequence: TGTGCCAGCAGGGCAGTTAATCAGCCCCAGCATTTT. It codes for CASRAVNQPQHF. The genes are TRBV6-6 and TRBJ1-5; no reliable D call. V gave up 6 bases and J gave up 4 bases, with 7 bases separating them. CDR1 and CDR2 from the germline V gene are MNHNY and SVGAGI (reference sequence). The length of the CDR3 is 12 residues.

This clone was seen only a few times. The chain has TRBV5-6 and TRBJ1-6; TRBD1 agrees at 9 bases. This CDR3 spans 15 amino acids. The V segment lost 1 base and the J segment 7 bases; nucleotides outside the gene matches: 3. From germline, CDR1 is SGHDT and CDR2 YYEEEE. The CDR3 sequence: CASSLRDRENSPLHF. The CDR3 bases are TGTGCCAGCAGCTTGAGGGACAGGGAGAATTCACCCCTCCACTTT. Full variable domain (outside the CDR3, taken from reference TRBV5-6 and TRBJ1-6): DAGVTQSPTHLIKTRGQQVTLRCSPKSGHDTVSWYQQALGQGPQFIFQYYEEEERQRGNFPDRFSGHQFPNYSSELNVNALLLGDSALYLCASSLRDRENSPLHFGNGTRLTVT.

The chain carries TRBV28 and TRBJ1-6; 7 bases are shared with TRBD1. J lost 9 bases, V lost 5 bases, and 4 bases had no gene match. This CDR3 has 13 residues. In germline, CDR1 is MDHEN, CDR2 SYDVKM. The CDR3 DNA is TGTGCCAGCAGTCGACAGGGTGTTTCACCCCTCCACTTT. Its protein is CASSRQGVSPLHF.